The clone carrying this TCR beta chain came up once. Seattle patients were enrolled during active infection and followed longitudinally. After removal of 2 bases from V and 0 bases from J, the junction contained 3 bases not matched to a gene. The V gene's germline CDR1 is LNHDA and CDR2 SQIVND (reference sequence). This CDR3 region has 16 residues. Original processing notes: Amplification of reference gene primers was used by the study to estimate nucleated cell counts. Using immunoSEQ multiplex PCR, the repertoire was profiled, and TCRdb retains in-frame clones only, with some absent. The DNA gave D and trimming, while V, J and clone size come from that table. The sample yields some 300,000 clones, over 80% seen once. These data come from a study of blood T cell repertoires in COVID-19.

Sequenced material: peripheral blood. The TCR was taken from a woman aged 50 to 65 with COVID-19, enrolled during active disease. V is TRBV19 and J is TRBJ2-1; 8 bases fit TRBD1. The CDR3 here is CASSIWTGNSYNEQFF. DNA of the CDR3: TGTGCCAGTAGTATATGGACAGGGAACTCCTACAATGAGCAGTTCTTC.